Sequencing of this T cell receptor (beta chain) was carried out in a study of shared clonotypes between healthy human individuals. TCRdb's copy holds only in-frame clones and misses some; the assay was immunoSEQ multiplex PCR. The sample has roughly 2.2 million clones, around 92% seen once. The receptor was derived from a man younger than 30 in good health. Some clones in this sample may be carry-over from other donors' samples. Sequencing used naive CD4+ T cells from PBMCs. Subset of the sample: CD45RA+ positively selected.

The CDR3 sequence: CASSPHGTGGLYGYTF. DNA for the CDR3: TGTGCCAGCAGCCCGCATGGGACAGGGGGACTCTATGGCTACACCTTC. The chain uses TRBV7-3 and TRBJ1-2, with TRBD1 identical over 11 bases. The CDR3 totals 16 residues. V shed 5 bases and J 4 bases; nucleotides not matched to a gene: 9. Per germline, CDR1 SGHTA and CDR2 FQGTGA.